The present TCR beta chain was sequenced within a study of cytomegalovirus exposure and HLA in healthy donors listed by TCRdb under 2017. With respect to the entire study: An earlier analysis of a few hundred of the donors reported around 280 Gb of sequence data and 95 million to 140 million unique TCR beta sequences obtained from some 200 million T cells. To predict cytomegalovirus infection status, the study combined high-throughput TCR immunosequencing, statistical association of individual TCRs with disease status, and machine learning. A later genetic analysis used genome-wide SNP genotypes for 398 of the 666 donors, treating that subset as a discovery cohort. A later analysis re-analyzed previously published TCR beta repertoires from 666 donors and added high-resolution HLA genotyping to study TCR occurrence patterns. Across under 500 genotyped donors of the cohort, an average of roughly 200,000 unique TCR beta nucleotide sequences per donor were sequenced, and about a sixth of those sequences were non-productive. About five DR-DQ haplotypes were treated as single units for association and clustering because of strong linkage in the cohort. The study was designed to test whether signatures of past pathogen exposure could be identified by cataloging public T cell receptors. The number of donors typed differed by locus, with roughly 629-640 for A, B, C, DRB1 and DQB1, around 520 for DQA1, 600 to 610 for DPA1, and roughly 450 for DPB1. In addition to the first cohort of several hundred subjects, a separate validation cohort of 100 to 150 different subjects was used. Alongside the repertoire data, information on donor age, sex, ethnicity and CMV serostatus was compiled. All discovery cohort repertoires had been generated on a single sequencing platform. Approximately 330 gigabases of sequencing data and tens of millions of unique TCR sequences made up an early release that covered several hundred HLA-typed donors. The T cell repertoires of 700 or so subjects were profiled by immunosequencing and related to cytomegalovirus serostatus. An earlier analysis of approximately 500 of the donors applied high-throughput TCR beta sequencing to assess whether each TCR beta V gene segment acted as functional or pseudogenic. The genetic ancestry cluster associated with self-reported Caucasian donors included about four fifths of the roughly 390 genotyped donors. Class I and class II HLA loci were covered by the typing at four-digit resolution. The later analysis used no new phenotypic data to find candidate immune exposures, relying instead on TCR beta sequences and their occurrence across donors.

Overall study results and their limits: Because the 87-base-pair reads could not distinguish some IMGT-functional V segments, including TRBV6-2 and TRBV6-3, those segments were excluded. Sequencing depth was assumed to be roughly uniform across donors in the presence/absence analyses, though that assumption may not hold. In the study, around 150 TCR beta chains were listed as associated with cytomegalovirus. A cluster of highly shared sequence variants was judged likely to be a technical artifact of the sequencing pipeline. Correlated functional status among segregating V segments might reflect linkage disequilibrium, but an unknown experimental factor could not be ruled out. HLA typing was unavailable for some donors at each locus, so association tests used only the typed subset. A later analysis found that TCR association rates varied across HLA loci, with DRB1 alleles showing the most associated TCRs and HLA-C alleles the fewest. The classifier was reported to diagnose cytomegalovirus status with high specificity and sensitivity in both the original and validation cohorts. In a later analysis, HLA-associated TCR beta chains were found to be more clonally expanded and to have lower generation probabilities than equally common non-associated chains. The cohort was sequenced for TCR beta chains only, and without alpha or paired-chain data the features that could be detected were limited. In a later analysis, most CMV-associated TCR beta chains were found to appear HLA-restricted, with HLA associations seemingly driven largely by CMV exposure. Compared with the approximately 600-donor mean, donors in an Asian-associated ancestry cluster had fewer N-insertions in productive TCRs, according to a later genetic analysis. About 15 rarely observed V segments, including chromosome 9 orphons, were excluded from the earlier analysis of some 590 of the donors because counts were too low. In vitro tests confirmed that a few of the cytomegalovirus-associated TCR beta chains recognize cytomegalovirus antigens. A further reported finding was that TCR beta sequences accurately predicted the HLA-A and HLA-B alleles for most subjects in the first cohort. It was suggested by the authors that the approach could potentially be generalized to other disease states and immunological phenotypes. In a later genetic analysis, a missense DCLRE1C variant was associated with V-gene and J-gene trimming of TCR beta chains, and the association was replicated in an independent cohort. Assigning TCR associations to individual alleles was difficult when HLA alleles, especially DR and DQ, strongly co-occurred. Most TCR sequences were observed very rarely across donors, whereas some public TCRs were present in many individuals. Immune exposure information for the cohort was limited to CMV serostatus. At a false discovery rate of 0.05, a later analysis linked fewer than 20,000 TCR beta sequences to specific HLA alleles. In an earlier analysis of 587 of the donors, most TCR beta V segments were observed in productive rearrangements about 87% or about 30% of the time, broadly matching IMGT annotations. Several of the top co-occurrence clusters appeared to be linked to parvovirus B19, influenza, CMV and Epstein-Barr virus, according to a later analysis.

The cohort was made up of about 610 healthy bone marrow donors. At the time of sampling, every cohort member was nominally healthy, though immune exposures that went unrecorded were likely present. The donor tested CMV seronegative and was one of the 352 seronegative cohort members. A peripheral blood sample was provided by each donor, and peripheral blood mononuclear cells were used for TCR beta sequencing. The Qiagen DNeasy Blood Extraction Kit was used to extract genomic DNA from the blood cell samples. A note on this clone: There is no known antigen for this receptor. Base qualities are not recorded, but no much larger clone differs from it by a single base.

Libraries were made using the immunoSEQ multiplex PCR assay. A mixture of 60 forward primers for TCR Vbeta segments and 13 reverse primers for TCR Jbeta segments was used in the multiplex PCR. The CDR3 region of rearranged TCR beta genes was amplified from genomic DNA by a multiplex PCR assay. Amplified TCR beta libraries were sequenced as 87-base-pair reads on the Illumina HiSeq System. Per the authors' processing: In a later analysis, about 80 million unique TCR beta chains were counted across the 650 to 750 repertoires, and about 10 million of these chains were shared by at least two donors. A nearest-neighbor algorithm error-corrected the raw reads and collapsed the reads into unique sequences, merging closely related sequences to remove PCR and sequencing errors. V, D and J gene segments were assigned by aligning CDR3 sequences to IMGT reference sequences. For a sequence to be retained, at least a six-nucleotide match to both a V gene segment and a J gene segment was required. A rearrangement was called productive if the CDR3 had no stop codons and remained in frame with V and J, and every other rearrangement was called non-productive. CDR3 was defined by IMGT convention, running from the second conserved V-encoded cysteine to the conserved J-encoded phenylalanine. In an earlier analysis of just under 600 of the donors, sequences lacking an unambiguous match to a single V gene segment were excluded. An earlier analysis of fewer than 650 of the donors classified V segments as functional when productive rearrangements were above 56.7% and as segregating when the standard deviation between donors was above 5%. A statistical classification framework was built for diagnosing cytomegalovirus status from the catalog of TCR beta chain sequences. In a later analysis, V and J genes were assigned by comparing TCR nucleotide sequences against IMGT/GENE-DB human TR gene sequences. The TCRdist pipeline was used in a later analysis to assign CDR3 sequences and most-parsimonious VDJ recombination scenarios. A later analysis defined each TCR beta chain by its CDR3 amino acid sequence plus V-gene family, and excluded reads lacking a unique V-gene family. In a later analysis, fewer than 650 highly shared, low-generation-probability nucleotide sequences were removed to address suspected cross-contamination and a sequencing artifact. In a later analysis, a clonal expansion index for each public chain was calculated from normalized within-repertoire ranks of inferred template counts. In a later analysis, generation probabilities were computed with a VDJ recombination model fitted to out-of-frame rearrangements, and the resulting probabilities were checked against IGoR. In a later analysis, hypergeometric tests were used to score TCR-TCR, TCR-HLA and TCR-CMV co-occurrence, with a repertoire-size bias correction applied to TCR pairs. False discovery rates were estimated in a later analysis by permuting HLA or CMV assignments 20 times. A later analysis grouped co-occurring TCRs with DBSCAN, adding TCRdist sequence similarity when clustering within HLA-allele-positive subsets. For co-occurrence clustering, repertoires with fewer than 30,000 or more than 120,000 public chains were excluded, along with roughly five repertoires with anomalous nucleotide sharing. TCRdb retrieved this table from immuneACCESS and kept in-frame rearrangements only. Not all clones are present; in checked studies, unresolved V genes account for under half, and no reason is known for the remainder. V and J calls and clone size are as listed in that table; D and trimming were resolved from the DNA. In all, the sample holds 220,000 or so clones, and about 72% of those were seen once. Less than 4.5% of the sample lies in the top ten.

Clipping removes 5 bases from V and 10 bases from J, with 5 as the unmatched junction base count. From the germline V gene (reference sequence), CDR1 is LNHDA and CDR2 is SQIVND. Including the terminal cysteine and phenylalanine, the CDR3 comprises 13 residues. The only DNA kept is the CDR3, 39 bases in frame from the first base. The chain employs TRBV19 and TRBJ1-4; TRBD1 aligns with 9 central bases. Source material: PBMCs. The sequence came from a male donor in good health and CMV-seronegative. CDR3 sequence: CASSSGQGRKLFF. The DNA is TGTGCCAGTAGTTCGGGACAGGGACGAAAACTGTTTTTT.